The rows below give T cell receptor beta chains drawn from one sample of a study of blood T cell repertoires in COVID-19. Assay: immunoSEQ multiplex PCR; the TCRdb copy retains only in-frame clones and omits some. The data hold 200,000 to 250,000 clones, with about nine tenths observed a single time. The sequencing input was peripheral blood. These receptors all stem from a man aged 60-69 years with acute or convalescent COVID-19. The CDR3 runs from the conserved cysteine through the conserved F or W. D genes are given only for firm matches. Size values are once, few and many counts, or a class for expanded clones, and some rows have none.

TRBV10-3	TRBD2	.	TRBJ2-3	CAISVSGRVDTQYF	TGTGCCATCAGTGTTAGCGGGAGAGTAGATACGCAGTATTTT
TRBV29-1	.	.	TRBJ1-1	CSVVQGNTEAFF	TGCAGCGTGGTCCAGGGAAACACTGAAGCTTTCTTT
TRBV6-4	TRBD2	.	TRBJ2-2	CASSGLAGVTTGELFF	TGTGCCAGCTCCGGACTAGCGGGAGTTACCACCGGGGAGCTGTTTTTT
TRBV27	.	.	TRBJ1-5	CASSRPPGQGSPQHF	TGTGCCAGCAGTCGCCCCCCAGGGCAGGGTTCCCCCCAGCATTTT
TRBV7-2	TRBD2	.	TRBJ2-7	CASTNGRYEQYF	TGTGCCAGTACTAACGGGAGGTACGAGCAGTACTTC
TRBV30	TRBD2	.	TRBJ2-2	CAWNGAGVAGELFF	TGTGCCTGGAACGGGGCGGGAGTGGCCGGGGAGCTGTTTTTT
TRBV4-1	TRBD1	.	TRBJ2-1	CASSQGTGHNEQFF	TGCGCCAGCAGCCAGGGGACAGGGCACAATGAGCAGTTCTTC
TRBV30	.	few	TRBJ1-3	CAWSPSTVSGNTIYF	TGTGCCTGGAGTCCCTCGACAGTCTCTGGAAACACCATATATTTT
TRBV6-5	.	.	TRBJ1-1	CASRNRVGGTEAFF	TGTGCCAGCAGAAACAGGGTGGGTGGCACTGAAGCTTTCTTT
TRBV5-5	.	.	TRBJ1-2	CASSINQGNYGYTF	TGTGCCAGCAGCATTAATCAGGGAAACTATGGCTACACCTTC
TRBV6-4	.	.	TRBJ2-2	CASRGADTGELFF	TGTGCCAGCAGGGGAGCGGACACCGGGGAGCTGTTTTTT
TRBV2	.	.	TRBJ1-2	CASISGGRGGYTF	TGTGCCAGCATATCGGGGGGCAGAGGTGGCTACACCTTC
TRBV6-5	.	once	TRBJ2-7	CASNPQGTHEQYF	TGTGCCAGCAATCCACAGGGAACCCACGAGCAGTACTTC
TRBV6-2/TRBV6-3	.	.	TRBJ1-2	CASSPGPYDGYTF	TGTGCCAGCAGCCCCGGTCCTTACGATGGCTACACCTTC
TRBV6-2/TRBV6-3	.	few	TRBJ1-3	CASSWGDGSSGNTIYF	TGTGCCAGCAGTTGGGGAGACGGGAGCTCTGGAAACACCATATATTTT
TRBV19	.	.	TRBJ2-1	CASSIVAGIGNEQFF	TGTGCCAGTAGTATAGTTGCGGGAATCGGGAATGAGCAGTTCTTC
TRBV2	TRBD1	.	TRBJ2-3	CASSDAGGNGDTQYF	TGTGCCAGCAGTGACGCAGGGGGCAATGGGGATACGCAGTATTTT
TRBV9	.	.	TRBJ1-4	CASSPRGRGANEKLFF	TGTGCCAGCAGCCCTAGGGGGAGGGGGGCTAATGAAAAACTGTTTTTT
TRBV2	TRBD2	.	TRBJ2-3	CARVAGGNFKDTQYF	TGTGCCAGAGTAGCGGGAGGGAACTTCAAGGATACGCAGTATTTT
TRBV6-6	TRBD1	.	TRBJ1-2	CASSILTGGQWGYTF	TGTGCCAGCAGTATCCTTACAGGGGGCCAGTGGGGCTACACCTTC
TRBV5-5	TRBD1	.	TRBJ1-3	CASRSTGVPGNTIYF	TGTGCCAGCAGATCAACAGGGGTCCCTGGAAACACCATATATTTT
TRBV7-8	TRBD2	.	TRBJ2-5	CASRYSGPQETQYF	TGTGCCAGCAGGTATAGCGGGCCTCAAGAGACCCAGTACTTC
TRBV28	TRBD1	.	TRBJ2-6	CASSPTGRGANVLTF	TGTGCCAGCAGTCCGACAGGGAGAGGGGCCAACGTCCTGACTTTC
TRBV5-6	TRBD1	.	TRBJ1-5	CASSLTGGWNQPQHF	TGTGCCAGCAGCCTAACAGGGGGCTGGAATCAGCCCCAGCATTTT
TRBV7-2	.	few	TRBJ1-2	CASSLSLGDEGYTF	TGTGCCAGCAGCTTAAGCCTCGGGGATGAAGGCTACACCTTC
TRBV10-3	TRBD2	.	TRBJ2-1	CAIRTAGTSGINEQFF	TGTGCCATCAGAACCGCCGGGACTAGCGGGATCAATGAGCAGTTCTTC
TRBV27	TRBD1	.	TRBJ1-3	CASSLRDRGYTIYF	TGTGCCAGCAGTTTACGGGACAGGGGTTACACCATATATTTT
TRBV30	.	.	TRBJ2-7	CAWSANLGGIPYEQYF	TGTGCCTGGAGTGCCAACCTCGGGGGTATCCCCTACGAGCAGTACTTC